This paragraph reports one T cell receptor beta chain. The CDR3 extends over 11 amino acids. Per the germline V gene, CDR1 is DFQATT and CDR2 is SNEGSKA (reference sequence). Deletions cut 0 bases from V and 7 bases from J, with 7 bases between. This entry is derived from a study of immune evolution from preneoplasia to lung adenocarcinoma. Method: immunoSEQ multiplex PCR; TCRdb's copy keeps in-frame clones and lacks some. Of about 5,500 clones listed, roughly 83% were seen once; the top ten hold under 4.5%. The V gene is TRBV20-1, the J gene TRBJ2-7, with unresolved D. The material sequenced was FFPE adjacent normal lung tissue. The sequence derives from a person between 65 and 80 years old with lung adenocarcinoma. The chain's CDR3 is CSARDGREQYF. CDR3 bases: TGCAGTGCTAGAGATGGGCGGGAGCAGTACTTC.